This T cell receptor (beta chain) came from a study of T cell responses to AZD1222 COVID-19 vaccine. Whole-study results and caveats: With dominance at 160-218 and 743-854, vaccine-associated CD4 TCRs spanned spike.

Some clones are missing from TCRdb's copy, which holds only in-frame ones; the method was immunoSEQ multiplex PCR. The sample consists of about 170,000 clones, 87% of them appearing once. Doses given second, at about 4 or about 12 weeks, were pooled. In regard to this clone: What it recognizes is unknown.

The starting material was peripheral blood, obtained 28 days after the second AZD1222 dose. This clonotype was sampled from an adult who received the AZD1222 COVID-19 vaccine.

The CDR3 coding sequence is TGTGCCAGCAGTGAACTTGGGAACACTGAAGCTTTCTTT. Translation gives CASSELGNTEAFF. V gene TRBV6-1 combines with J gene TRBJ1-1, with D unclear. Trimming removed 2 bases from V and 1 base from J, with 5 bases in between. The CDR3 has 13 residues. Germline loops: CDR1 MNHNS, CDR2 SASEGT.